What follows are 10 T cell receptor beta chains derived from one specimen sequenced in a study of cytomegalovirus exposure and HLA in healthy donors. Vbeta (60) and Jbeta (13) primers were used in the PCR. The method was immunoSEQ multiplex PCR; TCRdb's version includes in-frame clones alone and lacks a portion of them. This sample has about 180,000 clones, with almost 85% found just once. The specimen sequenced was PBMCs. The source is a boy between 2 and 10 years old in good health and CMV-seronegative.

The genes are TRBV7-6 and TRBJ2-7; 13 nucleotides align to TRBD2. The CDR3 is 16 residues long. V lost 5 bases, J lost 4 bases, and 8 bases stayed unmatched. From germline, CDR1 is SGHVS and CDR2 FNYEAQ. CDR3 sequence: CASSPGTSGEEYEQYF. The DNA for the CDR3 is TGTGCCAGCAGCCCCGGGACTAGCGGGGAAGAGTACGAGCAGTACTTC.

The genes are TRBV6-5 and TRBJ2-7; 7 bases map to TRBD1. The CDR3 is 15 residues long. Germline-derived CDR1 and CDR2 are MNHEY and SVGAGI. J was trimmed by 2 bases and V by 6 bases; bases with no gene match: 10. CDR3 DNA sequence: TGTGCCAGCAGCCCTACCCCGACAGGGACCTACGAGCAGTACTTC. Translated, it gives CASSPTPTGTYEQYF.

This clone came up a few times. The CDR3 here is CASSQSYNEQFF. The CDR3 nucleotides read TGCGCCAGCAGCCAATCTTACAATGAGCAGTTCTTC. This chain joins TRBV4-1 and TRBJ2-1; D is uncertain. Germline CDR1 reads MGHRA; CDR2 reads YSYEKL. The CDR3 covers 12 residues. The V gene lost 2 bases and the J gene lost 4 bases, with 3 bases spanning the gap.

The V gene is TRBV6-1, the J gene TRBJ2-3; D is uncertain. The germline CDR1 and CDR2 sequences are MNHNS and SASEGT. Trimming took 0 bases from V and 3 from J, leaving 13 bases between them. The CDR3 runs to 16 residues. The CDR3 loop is CASSEALRGWTDTQYF. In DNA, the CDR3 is TGTGCCAGCAGTGAAGCCCTAAGAGGTTGGACAGATACGCAGTATTTT.

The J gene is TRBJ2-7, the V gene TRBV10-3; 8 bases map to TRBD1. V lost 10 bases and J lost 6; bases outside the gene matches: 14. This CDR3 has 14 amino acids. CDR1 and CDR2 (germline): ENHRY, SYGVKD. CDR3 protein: CATTGTGSTLEQYF. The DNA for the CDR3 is TGTGCCACGACCGGGACAGGATCCACTCTCGAGCAGTACTTC.

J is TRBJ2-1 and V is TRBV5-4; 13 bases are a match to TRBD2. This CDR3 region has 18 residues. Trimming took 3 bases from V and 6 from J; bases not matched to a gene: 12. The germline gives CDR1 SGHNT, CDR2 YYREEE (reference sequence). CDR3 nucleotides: TGTGCCAGCAGCTCGCCGGGACTAGCGGGACTCGTGGGCAATGAGCAGTTCTTC. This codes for CASSSPGLAGLVGNEQFF.

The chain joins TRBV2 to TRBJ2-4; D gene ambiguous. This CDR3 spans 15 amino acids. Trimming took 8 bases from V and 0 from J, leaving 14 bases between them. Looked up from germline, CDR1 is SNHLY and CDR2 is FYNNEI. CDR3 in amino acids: CASADLALAKNIQYF. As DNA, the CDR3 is TGTGCCAGCGCAGACTTGGCGCTAGCCAAAAACATTCAGTACTTC.

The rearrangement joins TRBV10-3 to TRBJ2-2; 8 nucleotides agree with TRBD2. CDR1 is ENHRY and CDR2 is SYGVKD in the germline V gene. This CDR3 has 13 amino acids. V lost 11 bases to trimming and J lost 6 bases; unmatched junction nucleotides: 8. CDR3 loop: CAGRAGDPGELFF. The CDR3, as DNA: TGTGCCGGAAGAGCGGGAGATCCCGGGGAGCTGTTTTTT.

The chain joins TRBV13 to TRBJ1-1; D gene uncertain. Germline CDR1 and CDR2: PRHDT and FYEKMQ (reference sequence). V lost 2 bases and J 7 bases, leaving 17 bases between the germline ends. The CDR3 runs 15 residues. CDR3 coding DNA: TGTGCCAGCAGCTTACATCCCAGACTTGGCCGTGAAGCTTTCTTT. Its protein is CASSLHPRLGREAFF. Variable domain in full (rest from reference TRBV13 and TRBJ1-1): AAGVIQSPRHLIKEKRETATLKCYPIPRHDTVYWYQQGPGQDPQFLISFYEKMQSDKGSIPDRFSAQQFSDYHSELNMSSLELGDSALYFCASSLHPRLGREAFFGQGTRLTVV.

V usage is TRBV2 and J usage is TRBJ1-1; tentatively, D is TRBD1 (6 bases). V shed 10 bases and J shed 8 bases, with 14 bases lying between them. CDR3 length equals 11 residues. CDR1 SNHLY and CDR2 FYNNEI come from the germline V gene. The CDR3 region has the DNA TGTGCCACCTCCAACAGGGAGGAAGCTTTCTTT. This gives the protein CATSNREEAFF.